This note documents a single TCR beta chain sequence. This entry is derived from a study of OX40 agonist ivuxolimab in advanced cancers. Overall study context: Those enrolled were about 80% male, with a mean age of 60 years and ages from about 20 to 90.

The CDR3 has 14 residues. V dropped 9 bases and J dropped 4 bases, with 17 bases sitting between them. Germline CDR1 and CDR2: MDHEN and SYDVKM. Any history of autoimmune disease or systemic immunosuppression disqualified patients. Blood sampling took place at baseline, cycle 4 day 1, and cycle 7 day 1. Data came from immunoSEQ multiplex PCR; TCRdb stores just in-frame clones and leaves some out. This table holds some 41,000 clones, about 87% found once. The rearrangement uses TRBV28 and TRBJ2-3, with D unclear. The source was CD4+ or CD8+ T cells sorted from blood, collected in a trial of the OX40 agonist ivuxolimab. This TCR was recovered from an adult with an advanced solid tumor such as melanoma, head and neck, liver or kidney cancer. Here the CDR3 DNA reads TGTGCCAGTACCCCGGCCAAACCACCAGATACGCAGTATTTT. The encoded protein is CASTPAKPPDTQYF.